This T cell receptor (beta chain) appears in the sequencing data of a study of cytomegalovirus exposure and HLA in healthy donors. Looking at the study overall: In terms of ancestry, the Caucasian-associated cluster contained roughly four fifths of the roughly 400 genotyped donors.

PCR was performed using 60 Vbeta and 13 Jbeta primers. Profiled with immunoSEQ multiplex PCR; TCRdb holds only in-frame clones, not every one. The sample contains 150,000 or so clones, nearly 80% of which appear only once. The source of this sequence is a man aged 25 to 40 in good health and CMV-seropositive. The sequenced sample was PBMCs.

CDR3 in DNA: TGTGCCAGCACACGGAACAGGGCGACCTACGAGCAGTACTTC. This gives the protein CASTRNRATYEQYF. This chain uses TRBV28 with TRBJ2-7; D is possibly TRBD1 (6 bases). The germline gives CDR1 MDHEN, CDR2 SYDVKM. Trimming removed 7 bases at V and 2 bases at J, with 15 bases between. The CDR3 runs 14 residues.